These T cell receptor beta chains were read from a single sample in a study of cytomegalovirus exposure and HLA in healthy donors. Measured with immunoSEQ multiplex PCR; TCRdb has only the in-frame clones, and not every one. Altogether 65,000 to 85,000 clones are present, about 76% being singletons, with the ten largest covering 12%. The sample consisted of PBMCs. The receptors stem from a male donor in good health and CMV-seropositive. Each CDR3 is given without its conserved first and last residue. D genes are given only for firm matches. Expanded clones get a size class; other rows say once, few or many, or leave the size out.

>TRBV4-3|.|TRBD1
ASSQDPDRLGAPLH
>TRBV29-1|.|.
SVGGRRNEQF
>TRBV7-9|few|.
ASSSPIGSAGNTEAF
>TRBV7-9|few|.
ASSLARAARSGNTIY
>TRBV5-1|.|TRBD2
ASSLGLAGGSQETQY
>TRBV4-3|.|.
ASSPHWRNSNQPQH
>TRBV2|few|.
ATSLQGTYNSPLH
>TRBV5-5|.|TRBD1
ASSGLDRGFYEQY
>TRBV28|.|.
ASNGGPSTEAF
>TRBV27|.|.
ASSSGAGGTDTQY
>TRBV6-5|.|TRBD2
ASSYSLAGRADTQY
>TRBV21-1|.|.
ASSKLQGHPSYEQY
>TRBV4-1|.|.
ASTQTDTDTQY
>TRBV6-4|few|.
ASSGTDSYNEQF
>TRBV7-2|.|TRBD1
ASSEQGFSYNEQF
>TRBV5-1|.|.
ASSLITENTEAF
>TRBV4-1|.|TRBD1
ASSQRPGTAAYNEQF